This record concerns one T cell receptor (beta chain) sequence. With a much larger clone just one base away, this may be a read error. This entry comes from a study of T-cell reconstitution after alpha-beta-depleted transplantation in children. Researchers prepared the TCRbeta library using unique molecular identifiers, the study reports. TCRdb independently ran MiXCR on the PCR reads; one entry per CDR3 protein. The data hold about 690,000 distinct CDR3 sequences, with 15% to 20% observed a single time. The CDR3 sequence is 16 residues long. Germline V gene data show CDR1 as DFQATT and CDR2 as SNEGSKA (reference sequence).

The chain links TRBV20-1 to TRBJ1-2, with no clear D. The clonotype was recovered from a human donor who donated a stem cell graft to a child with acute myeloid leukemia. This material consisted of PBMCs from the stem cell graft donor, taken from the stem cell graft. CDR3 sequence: CCALHTGDTTYVGYTF. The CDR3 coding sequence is TGCTGTGCCCTTCATACCGGAGACACAACCTATGTCGGCTACACCTTC.